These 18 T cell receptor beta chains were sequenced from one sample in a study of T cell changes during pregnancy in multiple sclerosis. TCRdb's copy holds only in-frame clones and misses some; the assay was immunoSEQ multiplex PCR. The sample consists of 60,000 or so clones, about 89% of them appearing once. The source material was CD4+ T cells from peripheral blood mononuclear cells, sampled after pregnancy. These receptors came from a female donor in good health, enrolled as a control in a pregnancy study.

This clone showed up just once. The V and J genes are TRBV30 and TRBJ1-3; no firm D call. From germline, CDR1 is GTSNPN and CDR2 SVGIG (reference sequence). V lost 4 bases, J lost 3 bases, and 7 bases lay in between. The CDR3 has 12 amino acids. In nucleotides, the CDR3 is TGTGCCTGGAAAGGGAGTGGAAACACCATATATTTT. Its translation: CAWKGSGNTIYF.

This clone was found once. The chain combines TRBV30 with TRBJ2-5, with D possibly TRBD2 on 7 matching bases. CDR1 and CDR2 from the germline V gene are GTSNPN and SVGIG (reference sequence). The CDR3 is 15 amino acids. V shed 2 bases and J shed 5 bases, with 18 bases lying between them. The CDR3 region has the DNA TGTGCCTGGAGTCTACGTGGGAGGGGGGGGGAGACCCAGTACTTC. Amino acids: CAWSLRGRGGETQYF.

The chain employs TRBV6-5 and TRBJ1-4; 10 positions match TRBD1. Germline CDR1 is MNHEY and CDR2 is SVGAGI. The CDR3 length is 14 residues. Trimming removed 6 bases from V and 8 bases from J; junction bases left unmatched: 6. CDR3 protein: CASSFGQGGEKLFF. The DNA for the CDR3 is TGTGCCAGCAGCTTCGGACAGGGGGGGGAAAAACTGTTTTTT.

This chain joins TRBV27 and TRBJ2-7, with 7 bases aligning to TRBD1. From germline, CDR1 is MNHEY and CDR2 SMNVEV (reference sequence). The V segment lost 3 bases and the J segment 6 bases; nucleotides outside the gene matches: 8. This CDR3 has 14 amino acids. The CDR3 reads CASSLSTGPGEQYF. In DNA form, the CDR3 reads TGTGCCAGCAGTTTGTCGACAGGGCCCGGCGAGCAGTACTTC.

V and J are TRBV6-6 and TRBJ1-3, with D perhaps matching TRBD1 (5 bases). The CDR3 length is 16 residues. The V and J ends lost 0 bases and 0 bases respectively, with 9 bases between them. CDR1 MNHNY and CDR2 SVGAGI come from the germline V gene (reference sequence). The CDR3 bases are TGTGCCAGCAGTTACTCCCAGGGTAGCTCTGGAAACACCATATATTTT. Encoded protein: CASSYSQGSSGNTIYF.

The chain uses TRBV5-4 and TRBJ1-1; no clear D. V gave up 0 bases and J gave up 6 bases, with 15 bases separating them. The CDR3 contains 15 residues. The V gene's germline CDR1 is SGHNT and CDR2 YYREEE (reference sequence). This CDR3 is CASSLGAGLGPEAFF. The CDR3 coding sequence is TGTGCCAGCAGCTTGGGGGCAGGATTGGGCCCTGAAGCTTTCTTT.

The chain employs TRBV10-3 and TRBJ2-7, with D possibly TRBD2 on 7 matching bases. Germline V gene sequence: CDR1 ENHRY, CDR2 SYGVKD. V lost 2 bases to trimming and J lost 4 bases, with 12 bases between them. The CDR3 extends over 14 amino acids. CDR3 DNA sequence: TGTGCCATCAGTGAGCTAGGGGGGGGGTACGAGCAGTACTTC. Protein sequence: CAISELGGGYEQYF.

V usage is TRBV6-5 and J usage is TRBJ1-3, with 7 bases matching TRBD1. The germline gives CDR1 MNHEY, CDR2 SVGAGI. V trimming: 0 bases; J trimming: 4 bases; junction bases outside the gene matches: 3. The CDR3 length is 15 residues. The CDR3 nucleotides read TGTGCCAGCAGTTACTCGGTGGGACAGGGAAACACCATATATTTT. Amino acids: CASSYSVGQGNTIYF.

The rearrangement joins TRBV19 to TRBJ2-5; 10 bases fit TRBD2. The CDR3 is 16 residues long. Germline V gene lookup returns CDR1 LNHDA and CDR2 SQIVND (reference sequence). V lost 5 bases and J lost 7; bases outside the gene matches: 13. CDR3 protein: CASSPRTSGVFRTQYF. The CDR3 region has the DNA TGTGCCAGTAGTCCTAGAACTAGCGGGGTCTTCAGGACCCAGTACTTC.

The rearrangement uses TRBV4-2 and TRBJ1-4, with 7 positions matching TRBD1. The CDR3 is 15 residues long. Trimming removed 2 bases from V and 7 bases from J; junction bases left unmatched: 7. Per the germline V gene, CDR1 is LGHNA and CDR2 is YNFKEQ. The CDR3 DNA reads TGTGCCAGCAGCCAACAGGGGGACTCTGGTGAAAAACTGTTTTTT. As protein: CASSQQGDSGEKLFF.

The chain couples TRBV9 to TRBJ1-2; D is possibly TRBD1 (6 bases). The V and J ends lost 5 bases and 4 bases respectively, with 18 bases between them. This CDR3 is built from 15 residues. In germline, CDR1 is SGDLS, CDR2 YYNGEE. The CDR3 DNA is TGTGCCAGCAGTGATGACAGGTTCCAGGGCTATGGCTACACCTTC. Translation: CASSDDRFQGYGYTF.

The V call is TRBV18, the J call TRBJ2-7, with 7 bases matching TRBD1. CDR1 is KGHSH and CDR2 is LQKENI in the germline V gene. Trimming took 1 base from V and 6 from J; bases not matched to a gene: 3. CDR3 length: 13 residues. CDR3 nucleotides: TGTGCCAGCTCACCACAGGGGGCCCTCGAGCAGTACTTC. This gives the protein CASSPQGALEQYF.

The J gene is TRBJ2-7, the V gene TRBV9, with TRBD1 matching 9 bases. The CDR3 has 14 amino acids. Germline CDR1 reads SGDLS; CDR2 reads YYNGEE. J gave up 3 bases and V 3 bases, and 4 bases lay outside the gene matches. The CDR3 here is CASSAGTGIYEQYF. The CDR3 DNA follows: TGTGCCAGCAGCGCAGGGACAGGGATCTACGAGCAGTACTTC.

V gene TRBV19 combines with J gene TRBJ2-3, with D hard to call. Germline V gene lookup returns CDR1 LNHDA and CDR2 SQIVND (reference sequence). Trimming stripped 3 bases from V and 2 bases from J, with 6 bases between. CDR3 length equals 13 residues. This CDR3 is CASSIQVTDTQYF. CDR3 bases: TGTGCCAGTAGTATCCAGGTCACAGATACGCAGTATTTT.

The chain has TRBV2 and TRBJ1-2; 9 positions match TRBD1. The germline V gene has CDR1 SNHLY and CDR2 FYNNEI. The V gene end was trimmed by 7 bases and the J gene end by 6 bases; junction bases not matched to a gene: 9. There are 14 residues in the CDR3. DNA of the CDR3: TGTGCCAGCAAAGAAAGTACAGGGGGCCATGGCTACACCTTC. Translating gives CASKESTGGHGYTF.

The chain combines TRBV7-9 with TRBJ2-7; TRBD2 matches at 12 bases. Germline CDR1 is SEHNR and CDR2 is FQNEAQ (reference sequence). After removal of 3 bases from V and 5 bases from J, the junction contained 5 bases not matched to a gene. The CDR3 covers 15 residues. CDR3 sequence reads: CASSFPSGGANEQYF. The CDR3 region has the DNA TGTGCCAGCAGCTTCCCTAGCGGGGGGGCAAACGAGCAGTACTTC.

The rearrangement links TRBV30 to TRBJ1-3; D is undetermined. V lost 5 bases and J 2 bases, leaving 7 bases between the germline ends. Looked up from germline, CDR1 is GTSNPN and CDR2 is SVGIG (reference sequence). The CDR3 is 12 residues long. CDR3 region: CAWGHPGNTIYF. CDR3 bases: TGTGCCTGGGGGCACCCTGGAAACACCATATATTTT.

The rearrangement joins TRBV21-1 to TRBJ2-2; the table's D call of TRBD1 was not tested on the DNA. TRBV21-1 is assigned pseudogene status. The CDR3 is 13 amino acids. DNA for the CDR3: TGTGCCAGCAGCGGGGCAGACACCGGGGAGCTGTTTTTT. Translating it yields CASSGADTGELFF.